The rows below give T cell receptor beta chains drawn from one sample of a study of blood T cell repertoires in COVID-19. Sequencing used immunoSEQ multiplex PCR; TCRdb keeps in-frame clones, though not all of them. Of 15,000 to 20,000 clones in the sample, around 73% were seen once. Source material: peripheral blood. The source is a man aged 55-75 years with active or convalescent COVID-19. The CDR3 runs from the conserved cysteine through the conserved F or W. D genes are given only for firm matches. Clone size is not always given. Where it is, it says once, few, many or a class for expanded clones.

j_call: TRBJ2-7; d_call: TRBD1; v_call: TRBV6-5; clone_size: -; cdr3_aa: CASRTGASSYEQYF; cdr3_nt: TGTGCCAGCAGAACAGGGGCCTCCTCCTACGAGCAGTACTTC
j_call: TRBJ2-1; d_call: TRBD1; v_call: TRBV19; clone_size: -; cdr3_aa: CASRVRQGGKIEQFF; cdr3_nt: TGTGCCAGTAGGGTCAGACAGGGGGGGAAAATTGAGCAGTTCTTC
j_call: TRBJ2-6; d_call: -; v_call: TRBV12-5; clone_size: -; cdr3_aa: CASGLVWESSGANVLTF; cdr3_nt: TGTGCTAGTGGTTTGGTATGGGAGAGCTCTGGGGCCAACGTCCTGACTTTC
j_call: TRBJ2-7; d_call: TRBD1; v_call: TRBV5-5; clone_size: -; cdr3_aa: CASSLAGQGWYEQYF; cdr3_nt: TGTGCCAGCAGCTTGGCAGGACAGGGTTGGTACGAGCAGTACTTC
j_call: TRBJ2-5; d_call: TRBD2; v_call: TRBV7-2; clone_size: -; cdr3_aa: CASSRTSGRQETQYF; cdr3_nt: TGTGCCAGCAGCCGGACTAGCGGGAGGCAAGAGACCCAGTACTTC
j_call: TRBJ2-7; d_call: -; v_call: TRBV4-1; clone_size: -; cdr3_aa: CASSQVGVGGDRWEQYF; cdr3_nt: TGCGCCAGCAGCCAAGTCGGAGTTGGAGGGGACCGTTGGGAGCAGTACTTC
j_call: TRBJ1-1; d_call: -; v_call: TRBV6-5; clone_size: -; cdr3_aa: CASSYRKRGDPEAFF; cdr3_nt: TGTGCCAGCAGTTACCGTAAACGAGGAGACCCTGAAGCTTTCTTT
j_call: TRBJ1-1; d_call: TRBD1; v_call: TRBV12-3/TRBV12-4; clone_size: -; cdr3_aa: CASSLRQGEAFF; cdr3_nt: TGTGCCAGCAGTTTAAGACAGGGCGAAGCTTTCTTT
j_call: TRBJ1-2; d_call: TRBD1; v_call: TRBV6-6; clone_size: -; cdr3_aa: CASSPRDSPVYGYTF; cdr3_nt: TGTGCCAGCAGTCCAAGGGACAGTCCCGTCTATGGCTACACCTTC
j_call: TRBJ2-3; d_call: TRBD1; v_call: TRBV6-1; clone_size: -; cdr3_aa: CASSEALRTGFGTDTQYF; cdr3_nt: TGTGCCAGCAGTGAAGCCCTAAGGACAGGGTTTGGCACAGATACGCAGTATTTT
j_call: TRBJ1-4; d_call: -; v_call: TRBV28; clone_size: -; cdr3_aa: CASSSGGTNEKLFF; cdr3_nt: TGTGCCAGCAGTAGCGGGGGGACTAATGAAAAACTGTTTTTT
j_call: TRBJ2-1; d_call: TRBD1; v_call: TRBV5-1; clone_size: -; cdr3_aa: CASSAGTGNNEQFF; cdr3_nt: TGCGCCAGCAGCGCGGGGACAGGGAACAATGAGCAGTTCTTC
j_call: TRBJ1-1; d_call: -; v_call: TRBV18; clone_size: medium-sized; cdr3_aa: CASSPTGPNTEAFF; cdr3_nt: TGTGCCAGCTCACCCACAGGGCCTAACACTGAAGCTTTCTTT
j_call: TRBJ2-3; d_call: -; v_call: TRBV7-2; clone_size: -; cdr3_aa: CASSFRGSGADTQYF; cdr3_nt: TGTGCCAGCAGCTTCCGGGGGTCGGGCGCAGATACGCAGTATTTT
j_call: TRBJ2-1; d_call: TRBD2; v_call: TRBV7-2; clone_size: -; cdr3_aa: CASSYATSSEQFF; cdr3_nt: TGTGCCAGCAGCTACGCGACTAGCAGTGAGCAGTTCTTC
j_call: TRBJ2-3; d_call: TRBD2; v_call: TRBV5-1; clone_size: few; cdr3_aa: CASSLGLAGVASTDTQYF; cdr3_nt: TGCGCCAGCAGCTTGGGGCTAGCGGGGGTAGCTAGCACAGATACGCAGTATTTT
j_call: TRBJ1-6; d_call: -; v_call: TRBV5-4; clone_size: -; cdr3_aa: CASQDIQNSPLHF; cdr3_nt: TGTGCCAGCCAGGACATCCAAAATTCACCCCTCCACTTT
j_call: TRBJ1-2; d_call: TRBD1; v_call: TRBV6-5; clone_size: -; cdr3_aa: CASSSGQGGYGYTF; cdr3_nt: TGTGCCAGCAGTTCAGGACAGGGTGGTTACGGCTACACCTTC
j_call: TRBJ1-1; d_call: -; v_call: TRBV6-5; clone_size: -; cdr3_aa: CATFPAKGGGTEAFF; cdr3_nt: TGTGCCACATTCCCAGCCAAGGGTGGGGGGACTGAAGCTTTCTTT
j_call: TRBJ1-2; d_call: -; v_call: TRBV5-4; clone_size: -; cdr3_aa: CASSLGGAPNYGYTF; cdr3_nt: TGTGCCAGCAGCTTGGGGGGCGCGCCTAACTATGGCTACACCTTC
j_call: TRBJ2-3; d_call: -; v_call: TRBV5-4; clone_size: -; cdr3_aa: CASSLALGSSTDTQYF; cdr3_nt: TGTGCCAGCAGCTTGGCCCTGGGCTCCAGCACAGATACGCAGTATTTT
j_call: TRBJ1-5; d_call: TRBD1; v_call: TRBV19; clone_size: -; cdr3_aa: CASSSSGGYQPQHF; cdr3_nt: TGTGCCAGTAGTTCATCAGGGGGCTATCAGCCCCAGCATTTT